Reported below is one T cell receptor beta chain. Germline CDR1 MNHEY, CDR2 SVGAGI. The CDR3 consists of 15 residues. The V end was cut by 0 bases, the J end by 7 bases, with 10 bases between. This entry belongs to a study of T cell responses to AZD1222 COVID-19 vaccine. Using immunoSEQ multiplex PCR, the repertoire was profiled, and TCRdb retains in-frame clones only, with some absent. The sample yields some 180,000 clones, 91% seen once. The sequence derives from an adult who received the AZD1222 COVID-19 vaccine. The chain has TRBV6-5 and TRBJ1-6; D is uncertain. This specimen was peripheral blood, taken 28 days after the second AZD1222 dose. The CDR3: CASSYSGIGNSPLHF. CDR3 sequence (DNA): TGTGCCAGCAGTTACTCGGGAATAGGCAATTCACCCCTCCACTTT.